Listed below are T cell receptor beta chains from one sample, sequenced in a study of regulatory T cells in long-lasting Graves disease. TCRdb re-derived calls from the multiplex PCR reads in MiXCR, one entry per CDR3 protein. The data contain a few hundred thousand distinct CDR3 sequences, around a quarter of them singletons. The specimen was peripheral blood mononuclear cells (PBMCs), collected when the disease was refractory, from a patient treated with antithyroid drugs. All receptors derive from a female donor with Graves disease. The CDR3 runs from the conserved cysteine through the conserved F or W. A D gene is named only where the DNA matches it firmly. Some rows have no size entry. The others give once, few or many, or a class for an expanded clone.

TRBJ2-3	NA	TRBV5-8	TRBD1	TGTGCCAGCAGCTTGAGGACAGGGGGCGATACGCAGTATTTT	CASSLRTGGDTQYF
TRBJ1-2	many	TRBV20-1	TRBD1	TGCAGTGCTGTACAACAGGGGAACTATGGCTACACCTTC	CSAVQQGNYGYTF
TRBJ1-5	NA	TRBV20-1	NA	TGCAGTGCTAGAGATCCGGTCATGGAGATCTACCGCTGTTGGGGGGCGAATAGCAATCAGCCCCAGCATTTT	CSARDPVMEIYRCWGANSNQPQHF
TRBJ2-3	NA	TRBV6-1	TRBD2	TGTGCCAGCAGCCGCTCCCTGCGGGGGGGCACAGATACGCAGTATTTT	CASSRSLRGGTDTQYF
TRBJ1-1	few	TRBV27	NA	TGTGCCAGCAGTTTACAAGGGGGGGCTTTCACTGAAGCTTTCTTT	CASSLQGGAFTEAFF
TRBJ1-2	many	TRBV20-1	NA	TGCAGTGCTACCCCAGGCAACTATGGCTACACCTTC	CSATPGNYGYTF
TRBJ2-1	few	TRBV6-2/TRBV6-3	NA	TGTGCCAGCAGTTACGGCCTTATGGTCACGAATGAGCAGTTCTTC	CASSYGLMVTNEQFF
TRBJ2-5	many	TRBV27	TRBD1	TGTGCCAGCAGACCACTAACTGGGACAGGAGATGGGGGGGAGACCCAGTACTTC	CASRPLTGTGDGGETQYF
TRBJ2-6	few	TRBV12-3/TRBV12-4	NA	TGTGCCAGCAGCGCGTTTGAGGTCTTAATCTCTGGGGCCAACGTCCTGACTTTC	CASSAFEVLISGANVLTF
TRBJ1-3	NA	TRBV28	NA	TGTGCCAGCAGCAACTCTGGAAACACCATATATTTT	CASSNSGNTIYF
TRBJ2-1	NA	TRBV20-1	NA	TGCAGTGCTAGAGATCTGGGACAACCCTACAATGAGCAGTTCTTC	CSARDLGQPYNEQFF
TRBJ2-7	NA	TRBV7-9	TRBD2	TGTGCCAGCAGCTCGGATAGCGGGAACTCCTACGAGCAGTACTTC	CASSSDSGNSYEQYF
TRBJ1-1	NA	TRBV30	NA	TGTGCCTGGAGACCACAAGACAGGCAGTATTCTGAAGCTTTCTTT	CAWRPQDRQYSEAFF
TRBJ2-7	many	TRBV20-1	NA	TGCAGTGCTAGAGTGGAGGGGGACGGTATCTACGAGCAGTACTTC	CSARVEGDGIYEQYF
TRBJ2-5	NA	TRBV20-1	TRBD2	TGCAGTGCTAGTCGGGCTAGCGGGAGGGCCGGGGAGACCCAGTACTTC	CSASRASGRAGETQYF
TRBJ1-2	many	TRBV2	TRBD1	TGTGCCAGCATTGCCGACAGGGGGCCCACTAACTATGGCTACACCTTC	CASIADRGPTNYGYTF
TRBJ1-1	few	TRBV19	NA	TGTGTCAGTACCTCCAGGGGATCGTTCACTGAAGCTTTCTTT	CVSTSRGSFTEAFF
TRBJ2-6	few	TRBV3-1	NA	TGTGCCAGCAGCCCCGTGGGGGGACAGAGCTCTGGGGCCAACGTCCTGACTTTC	CASSPVGGQSSGANVLTF
TRBJ2-1	NA	TRBV24-1	TRBD2	TGTGCCACCAGTGACGCTGCGGGACTAGCTGACTACAATGAGCAGTTCTTC	CATSDAAGLADYNEQFF
TRBJ1-4	once	TRBV5-1	NA	TGCGCCAGCAGCTCACGGACAGCAACTAATGAAAAACTGTTTTTT	CASSSRTATNEKLFF
TRBJ1-2	NA	TRBV15	NA	TGTGCCACCAGCAGGGACAGAATCTATGGCTACACCTTC	CATSRDRIYGYTF
TRBJ1-4	NA	TRBV5-1	NA	TGCGCCAGCAGCCCGGACCCAGGGAGGTCTAATGAAAAACTGTTTTTT	CASSPDPGRSNEKLFF
TRBJ2-5	NA	TRBV27	TRBD2	TGTGCCAGCAGTGCCCTATCGGGGGGCCAAGAGACCCAGTACTTC	CASSALSGGQETQYF
TRBJ1-1	many	TRBV7-3	NA	TGTGCCAGCAGCCGGACCCCGCAAAGCACTGAAGCTTTCTTT	CASSRTPQSTEAFF
TRBJ2-3	few	TRBV4-2	TRBD2	TGTGCCAGCAGCCAAGATCTAGCACTAGCGGGAATGAATACGCAGTATTTT	CASSQDLALAGMNTQYF
TRBJ2-7	few	TRBV12-3/TRBV12-4	NA	TGTGCCAGCACCCACCGACAGGCCCGATCCTACGAGCAGTACTTC	CASTHRQARSYEQYF
TRBJ2-2	NA	TRBV28	NA	TGTGCCAGCAGTTTAGAGGGTCTGAACAGACATGGAAGAACCGGGGAGCTGTTTTTT	CASSLEGLNRHGRTGELFF
TRBJ2-7	many	TRBV2	TRBD1	TGTGCCAGCAGTGAATCCGCGGGTGTCGGGACAGAGTTTTACGAGCAGTACTTC	CASSESAGVGTEFYEQYF
TRBJ2-7	few	TRBV19	NA	TGTGCCAGTAGTATGAACTCCTACGAGCAGTACTTC	CASSMNSYEQYF
TRBJ1-1	NA	TRBV20-1	NA	TGCAGCCGGGAAACTGAAGCTTTCTTT	CSRETEAFF
TRBJ2-7	few	TRBV4-1	TRBD1	TGCGCCAGCAGCCGAAAGGGACAGGTGACCTACGAGCAGTACTTC	CASSRKGQVTYEQYF
TRBJ1-1	NA	TRBV19	NA	TGTGCCAGTAGTATAGATCTCCGCCTTCAGGGGACTTACGGGAACACTGAAGCTTTCTTT	CASSIDLRLQGTYGNTEAFF
TRBJ1-1	few	TRBV18	TRBD1	TGTGCCAGCTCTCGGGACAGGGATATGAGGAACACTGAAGCTTTCTTT	CASSRDRDMRNTEAFF
TRBJ1-5	NA	TRBV12-3/TRBV12-4	NA	TGTGCCAGCAGTTTTAGACGGAGCAATCAGCCCCAGCATTTT	CASSFRRSNQPQHF
TRBJ1-6	few	TRBV7-8	TRBD1	TGTGCCAGCAGTAAACCCGGGACAGGGAATTCACCCCTCCACTTT	CASSKPGTGNSPLHF
TRBJ1-3	many	TRBV19	NA	TGTGCCAGTAGTATAGGGCAGGGAAGAAACACCATATATTTT	CASSIGQGRNTIYF
TRBJ2-6	many	TRBV15	NA	TGTGCCACCAGCAGAGACAGGACTGGGGCCAACGTCCTGACTTTC	CATSRDRTGANVLTF
TRBJ2-1	NA	TRBV2	TRBD2	TGTGCCAGCAGCGATACACTCGGGACTAGCGGGAGGCATACGCAGTTCTTC	CASSDTLGTSGRHTQFF
TRBJ2-7	few	TRBV7-2	TRBD2	TGTGCCAGCAGCCCTAGACTAGCGGAGCTGGGTCGTAGGTACGAGCAGTACTTC	CASSPRLAELGRRYEQYF
TRBJ2-5	NA	TRBV30	TRBD2	TGTGCCTGGAGTGTGGGGCAGCGGGGCCGGTCGGAGACCCAGTACTTC	CAWSVGQRGRSETQYF
TRBJ2-6	few	TRBV19	NA	TGTGCCAGTAGTACCATCGACTCTGGGGCCAACGTCCTGACTTTC	CASSTIDSGANVLTF
TRBJ2-7	many	TRBV5-1	TRBD2	TGCGCCAGCAGCCGGGGGGGGACTGAATCCTACGAGCAGTACTTC	CASSRGGTESYEQYF
TRBJ1-3	few	TRBV6-1	NA	TGTGCCAGCAGCCCCCCCGGACAATTCTCTGGAAACACCATATATTTT	CASSPPGQFSGNTIYF
TRBJ1-2	many	TRBV28	NA	TGTGCCAGCAGTCGGGGAAGTGGCTACACCTTC	CASSRGSGYTF
TRBJ2-2	few	TRBV19	NA	TGTGCCAGTTGCTCCAGGCGGAACACCGGGGAGCTGTTTTTT	CASCSRRNTGELFF
TRBJ2-7	few	TRBV7-9	NA	TGTGCCAGCACCCCTAGGGGGGTCACCCCCGAAGGCTCCTACGAGCAGTACTTC	CASTPRGVTPEGSYEQYF
TRBJ2-2	many	TRBV6-1	NA	TGTGCCAGCAGTGAAGCGTTCAGGGAGCTGTTTTTT	CASSEAFRELFF
TRBJ1-1	NA	TRBV4-1	NA	TGCGCCAGCAGCCTAGAGGGGGGCGGAGACACTGAAGCTTTCTTT	CASSLEGGGDTEAFF
TRBJ2-6	NA	TRBV29-1	NA	TGCAGCGTTGTGGGGGCCGTCTCTGGGGCCAACGTCCTGACTTTC	CSVVGAVSGANVLTF
TRBJ1-1	NA	TRBV5-1	TRBD1	TGCGCCAGCAGCCCAACGATCGGACAGGAGAACACTGAAGCTTTCTTT	CASSPTIGQENTEAFF
TRBJ2-5	many	TRBV24-1	TRBD2	TGTGCCACCAGAGGAGCGGGAAAGGCGACCCAGTACTTC	CATRGAGKATQYF